This TCR beta chain was sequenced for a study of cytomegalovirus exposure and HLA in healthy donors. Overall study context: An earlier analysis identified 120 million or so unique TCR beta sequences in some 180 million T cells.

Study-level points and caveats: A later analysis reportedly found that, within productive TCRs, an Asian-associated ancestry cluster had fewer N-insertions than the mean observed across the roughly 700 donors. Most TCR sequences were seen very rarely across donors, but some public TCRs occurred in many. Listed as cytomegalovirus-associated were 150 or so TCR beta chains.

On this clone itself: Its antigen is currently unknown.

13 Jbeta primers and 60 Vbeta primers were used for the PCR. The protocol was immunoSEQ multiplex PCR, while the TCRdb copy is restricted to in-frame clones and leaves out a portion. The data hold roughly 110,000 clones, with 74% observed a single time. V was pared by 3 bases and J by 5 bases, with 7 bases of the junction left unmatched. Germline CDR1 and CDR2: GTSNPN and SVGIG (reference sequence). This CDR3 spans 14 amino acids. This rearrangement joins TRBV30 to TRBJ1-5; 7 bases are a match to TRBD1. The sample comprised PBMCs. The clonotype comes from a man aged 25 to 40 in good health and CMV-seropositive. The DNA for the CDR3 is TGTGCCTGGAGGCGCGCAGGGGGACATCAGCCCCAGCATTTT. Translated: CAWRRAGGHQPQHF.